The entry below describes one T cell receptor (beta chain). 13 Jbeta primers and 60 Vbeta primers were used for the PCR. Data came from immunoSEQ multiplex PCR; TCRdb stores just in-frame clones and leaves some out. This repertoire shows approximately 120,000 clones, about 83% found once; its top ten account for 3.6%. The data stem from a study of cytomegalovirus exposure and HLA in healthy donors. V shed 6 bases and J shed 5 bases, with 13 bases lying between them. From germline, CDR1 is MDHEN and CDR2 SYDVKM. The CDR3 spans 13 residues. Source material: PBMCs. This receptor was identified in a woman between 35 and 50 years old in good health and CMV-seropositive. The rearrangement uses TRBV28 and TRBJ1-1; the D gene is possibly TRBD1 (6 bases). CDR3 coding DNA: TGTGCCAGCAGCTCGGACAGAGGAACTGAAGCTTTCTTT. Its protein product is CASSSDRGTEAFF.